These 14 T cell receptor beta chains were all obtained from the same sample, sequenced in a study of Ad26.COV2.S vaccination and SARS-CoV-2 variants. Treatment described: 19 received Ad26.COV2.S at low or high dose, single or two shots; several received placebo; per-sample allocation not given. Material that was analyzed had been drawn on day 63 after the first vaccine or placebo injection. The repertoire was sequenced with immunoSEQ multiplex PCR; TCRdb's copy has only in-frame clones and lacks some. The data contain about 350,000 clones, around 88% of them singletons. The specimen comprised peripheral blood, sampled in a trial of Ad26.COV2.S vaccine versus placebo. All receptors derive from a person aged 18-60 years who received the Ad26.COV2.S COVID-19 vaccine or a placebo.

This chain uses TRBV6-1 with TRBJ2-7; 7 bases are shared with TRBD1. This CDR3 spans 16 amino acids. V lost 3 bases and J lost 1; bases outside the gene matches: 9. Per germline, CDR1 MNHNS and CDR2 SASEGT. CDR3 amino acids: CASSDYRGVKSYEQYF. The CDR3 DNA sequence: TGTGCCAGCAGTGACTACAGGGGAGTAAAGTCCTACGAGCAGTACTTC.

V and J are TRBV5-1 and TRBJ2-3; no reliable D call. Germline-derived CDR1 and CDR2 are SGHRS and YFSETQ. This CDR3 is 12 amino acids long. Trimming removed 5 bases from V and 4 bases from J, with 8 bases in between. The CDR3 is CASRSVSDTQYF. Here the CDR3 DNA reads TGCGCCAGCAGGAGCGTATCAGATACGCAGTATTTT. Using reference TRBV5-1 and TRBJ2-3 for the parts outside the CDR3, the full variable domain is KAGVTQTPRYLIKTRGQQVTLSCSPISGHRSVSWYQQTPGQGLQFLFEYFSETQRNKGNFPGRFSGRQFSNSRSEMNVSTLELGDSALYLCASRSVSDTQYFGPGTRLTVL.

This clone has only one observation. The chain carries TRBV7-3 and TRBJ2-6; 9 bases agree with TRBD1. In germline, CDR1 is SGHTA, CDR2 FQGTGA. The CDR3 is 17 residues long. J lost 0 bases, V lost 3 bases, and 3 bases had no gene match. CDR3 bases: TGTGCCAGCAGCTTGGACAGGGGCAGCTCTGGGGCCAACGTCCTGACTTTC. Translating gives CASSLDRGSSGANVLTF.

The rearrangement uses TRBV7-2 and TRBJ1-2, with D perhaps matching TRBD1 (6 bases). Germline CDR1 is SGHTA and CDR2 is FQGNSA. There are 15 residues in the CDR3. Trimming stripped 5 bases from V and 4 bases from J, with 17 bases between. The CDR3 reads CASSHPGQGLYGYTF. The CDR3 region has the DNA TGTGCCAGCAGCCACCCGGGACAAGGCCTCTATGGCTACACCTTC.

The chain is built from TRBV5-1 and TRBJ1-2; TRBD1 is a possible D gene (5 bases). The V gene lost 0 bases and the J gene lost 1 base, with 13 bases spanning the gap. Germline-derived CDR1 and CDR2 are SGHRS and YFSETQ. The CDR3 contains 16 residues. Here the CDR3 DNA reads TGCGCCAGCAGCTTGGTCGGGGGAGGGGATAACTATGGCTACACCTTC. It specifies CASSLVGGGDNYGYTF.

The genes are TRBV5-4 and TRBJ2-1, with 7 nucleotides matching TRBD2. Germline lookup yields CDR1 SGHNT and CDR2 YYREEE (reference sequence). This CDR3 contains 15 residues. J lost 4 bases, V lost 0 bases, and 4 bases had no gene match. CDR3 DNA sequence: TGTGCCAGCAGCTTGGATTTGGGAGGGTACAATGAGCAGTTCTTC. Translation: CASSLDLGGYNEQFF. Together with reference TRBV5-4 and TRBJ2-1, the CDR3 gives the full variable domain: ETGVTQSPTHLIKTRGQQVTLRCSSQSGHNTVSWYQQALGQGPQFIFQYYREEENGRGNFPPRFSGLQFPNYSSELNVNALELDDSALYLCASSLDLGGYNEQFFGPGTRLTVL.

About this clone itself: The sample contains more than one DNA sequence encoding this CDR3. This rearrangement joins TRBV28 to TRBJ2-1; D gene ambiguous. CDR3 length: 11 residues. V dropped 3 bases and J dropped 4 bases, with 1 base sitting between them. Per the germline V gene, CDR1 is MDHEN and CDR2 is SYDVKM. CDR3: CASSFYNEQFF. For the CDR3, the DNA is TGTGCCAGCAGTTTTTACAATGAGCAGTTCTTC.

This chain joins TRBV21-1 and TRBJ2-1. TRBV21-1 is described as a pseudogene. CDR3 length: 11 residues. The CDR3 region is CASEFNHEQFF. CDR3 coding DNA: TGTGCCAGCGAATTTAACCATGAGCAGTTCTTC.

This chain connects TRBV9 to TRBJ2-1; TRBD2 aligns across 11 bases. Germline loops: CDR1 SGDLS, CDR2 YYNGEE. The CDR3 has 18 amino acids. V lost 2 bases to trimming and J lost 7 bases; unmatched junction nucleotides: 14. Here the CDR3 DNA reads TGTGCCAGCAGCGTTTGGCCGGAACCGACTAGCGGGGTTAATGAGCAGTTCTTC. Translation gives CASSVWPEPTSGVNEQFF.

The chain is built from TRBV27 and TRBJ1-2; a weak D match, TRBD1 (5 bases). CDR3 length: 13 residues. Trimming left V 4 bases short and J 2 bases short, with 8 bases between. Per the germline V gene, CDR1 is MNHEY and CDR2 is SMNVEV (reference sequence). For the CDR3, the DNA is TGTGCCAGCAGTTACGACAGAAACTATGGCTACACCTTC. This gives the protein CASSYDRNYGYTF.

The chain links TRBV3-1 (or the pseudogene TRBV3-2) to TRBJ2-3, with TRBD2 identical over 8 bases. Per germline, CDR1 LGHDT and CDR2 YNNKEL (reference sequence). The CDR3 has 14 residues. The junction had 9 bases not matched to a gene; V was cut back by 5 bases and J by 8 bases. CDR3 protein: CASSAGGAVGTQYF. Written as DNA, the CDR3 is TGTGCCAGCAGCGCCGGGGGGGCTGTAGGTACGCAGTATTTT.

J is TRBJ1-2 and V is TRBV7-2, with 7 bases aligning to TRBD1. CDR3 size: 15 residues. Germline V gene data show CDR1 as SGHTA and CDR2 as FQGNSA. J was trimmed by 2 bases and V by 2 bases; bases with no gene match: 5. The CDR3 sequence: CASSLPQDRNYGYTF. The CDR3 bases are TGTGCCAGCAGCTTACCTCAGGACAGGAACTATGGCTACACCTTC.

This chain joins TRBV11-2 and TRBJ2-7; 10 bases align to TRBD2. The V segment lost 5 bases and the J segment 2 bases; nucleotides outside the gene matches: 6. The CDR3 runs 15 residues. Germline assignment: CDR1 SGHAT and CDR2 FQNNGV. This CDR3 reads CASSLRTSGAYEQYF. The CDR3 nucleotides are TGTGCCAGCAGCCTCCGGACTAGCGGAGCCTACGAGCAGTACTTC.

The rearrangement uses TRBV5-4 and TRBJ1-1; the match to TRBD1 covers 7 bases. V was clipped by 5 bases and J by 1 base; unmatched bases: 5. Germline V gene lookup returns CDR1 SGHNT and CDR2 YYREEE (reference sequence). This CDR3 has 14 amino acids. CDR3 amino acids: CASRAGTENTEAFF. CDR3 in DNA: TGTGCCAGCAGGGCCGGGACAGAGAACACTGAAGCTTTCTTT.